The present T cell receptor (beta chain) was sequenced within a study of T cells in women clearing cervical HPV infection. Across the study: Only a few women had HLA typing results available.

Study-wide results and limits: Unknown T-cell numbers per sample may underlie the richness differences.

TCR beta CDR3 amplified by multiplex PCR from roughly 1,100 ng genomic DNA. Clones were sequenced by immunoSEQ multiplex PCR, and TCRdb holds only the in-frame ones, with some missing. The sample data list tens of thousands of clones. Prevalent HPV16 infections were excluded; only incident single HPV16 infections included. After removal of 7 bases from V and 7 bases from J, the junction contained 8 bases not matched to a gene. Germline V CDR1 and CDR2: SQVTM, ANQGSEA. The length of the CDR3 is 14 residues. Remarks on this clone: Its antigen is still unknown. The read ends 3 residues early relative to the CDR3; the germline J gene fills the gap.

The sequenced sample was blood buffy coat. The receptor's source is a woman between 18 and 70 years old with a cervical HPV16 infection that either progressed to CIN3+ or cleared (not recorded which). The gene calls are TRBV29-1 and TRBJ2-1, with 12 bases aligning to TRBD1. CDR3 DNA, as far as it was read: TGCAGCGCCGAGGGACAGGGGGCGATAAATGAG. This translates into CSAEGQGAINE. The full CDR3 protein reads CSAEGQGAINEQFF.